Listed below are T cell receptor beta chains from one sample, sequenced in a study of cytomegalovirus exposure and HLA in healthy donors. Profiling relied on immunoSEQ multiplex PCR, and the TCRdb table lists in-frame clones only, not all of them. The table has about 140,000 clones, about 76% seen once. The sequencing input was PBMCs. These receptors came from a man aged 18-30 years in good health and CMV-seronegative. The CDR3 runs from the conserved cysteine through the conserved F or W. The order of the fields is J gene, D gene, V gene, clone size, CDR3 protein, CDR3 DNA. A D gene is named only where the DNA matches it firmly. Where a row states a size, it is once, few, many or the class of an expanded clone; other rows omit it.

>TRBJ1-1|-|TRBV9|-
CASSPTIGQYTEAFF
TGTGCCAGCAGCCCCACCATCGGACAGTACACTGAAGCTTTCTTT
>TRBJ2-7|TRBD1|TRBV4-2|once
CASSQAGTGGSYEQYF
TGTGCCAGCAGCCAAGCCGGGACAGGGGGCTCCTACGAGCAGTACTTC
>TRBJ1-1|-|TRBV6-6|-
CASTARQLNTEAFF
TGTGCCAGCACTGCCCGACAGTTGAACACTGAAGCTTTCTTT
>TRBJ1-2|-|TRBV6-5|-
CASSYSGGGLGHGYTF
TGTGCCAGCAGTTACTCGGGGGGAGGGTTAGGCCATGGCTACACCTTC
>TRBJ1-2|-|TRBV19|-
CSPVGCDSTQGYTF
TGTTCACCAGTTGGGTGTGACAGTACGCAGGGCTACACCTTC
>TRBJ1-2|-|TRBV10-2|-
CASSLRGPEWGYTF
TGCGCCAGCAGCCTCCGAGGGCCTGAATGGGGCTACACCTTC
>TRBJ1-3|TRBD1|TRBV6-6|few
CASSYQGASGNTIYF
TGTGCCAGCAGTTACCAGGGGGCATCGGGAAACACCATATATTTT
>TRBJ2-3|-|TRBV30|-
CAWGGAGTSTDTQYF
TGTGCCTGGGGGGGGGCGGGGACTAGCACAGATACGCAGTATTTT
>TRBJ1-5|-|TRBV19|-
CASAGVLNQPQHF
TGTGCCAGTGCCGGGGTTTTAAATCAGCCCCAGCATTTT
>TRBJ2-5|TRBD1|TRBV30|-
CAWSPGQGLGEQYF
TGTGCCTGGAGTCCCGGACAGGGGCTTGGGGAGCAGTACTTC